A single sample gave rise to the 30 T cell receptor beta chains below, sequenced in a study of blood T cell repertoires in COVID-19 (dated by TCRdb to 2020 to 2021). The library came from the immunoSEQ multiplex PCR assay. TCRdb obtained this table from immuneACCESS and retained in-frame rearrangements with V and J assigned. These tables miss some clones; where compared with another copy, unresolved V genes account for less than half of the shortfall, and the remainder is unexplained. Counted in this sample were under 150,000 clones; over 75% of them appeared once. In total, the top ten clones hold 8% to 9% of the sample. Source material: peripheral blood. These receptors originate from a woman in her 70s who had recovered from COVID-19.

V gene TRBV9 combines with J gene TRBJ2-3; no reliable D call. Germline-derived CDR1 and CDR2 are SGDLS and YYNGEE. This CDR3 is 15 amino acids long. V was trimmed by 0 bases and J by 0 bases, leaving 8 bases between them. CDR3 sequence (DNA): TGTGCCAGCAGCGTAGGTGCGAGCAGCACAGATACGCAGTATTTT. This encodes CASSVGASSTDTQYF.

Remarks on this clone: At one of its ends the junction is not consistent with the germline gene, which may arise from a read error. V is TRBV7-3 and J is TRBJ2-5; D possibly corresponds to TRBD2 (5 bases). The CDR3 is 15 amino acids. Germline CDR1 SGHTA, CDR2 FQGTGA. CDR3 in amino acids: CASSLNPAAEETQYF. The CDR3 DNA reads TGTGCCAGCAGTTTAAACCCAGCGGCCGAAGAGACCCAGTACTTC. Looking up the rest from reference TRBV7-3 and TRBJ2-5 gives the full variable domain: GAGVSQTPSNKVTEKGKYVELRCDPISGHTALYWYRQSLGQGPEFLIYFQGTGAADDSGLPNDRFFAVRPEGSVSTLKIQRTERGDSAVYLCASSLNPAAEETQYFGPGTRLLVL.

The chain combines TRBV19 with TRBJ1-2; D is unclear. Germline CDR1 LNHDA, CDR2 SQIVND (reference sequence). Trimming cost V 6 bases and J 6 bases, with 20 bases left between them. The CDR3 is 15 amino acids. CDR3 DNA: TGTGCCAGTAGGGGCCTTGATGGCCTATGGGATGGCTACACCTTC. Translating it yields CASRGLDGLWDGYTF.

The J gene is TRBJ2-7, the V gene TRBV6-5; TRBD1 matches at 7 bases. Trimming took 7 bases from V and 5 from J; bases not matched to a gene: 2. The germline CDR1 and CDR2 sequences are MNHEY and SVGAGI. The length of the CDR3 is 11 residues. The CDR3 is CASITGDEQYF. The CDR3, as DNA: TGTGCCAGCATTACAGGGGACGAGCAGTACTTC.

The rearrangement links TRBV5-1 to TRBJ2-2; 7 nucleotides agree with TRBD2. This CDR3 is 16 amino acids long. Trimming took 4 bases from V and 4 from J; bases not matched to a gene: 10. CDR1 and CDR2 (germline): SGHRS, YFSETQ. The DNA for the CDR3 is TGCGCCAGCAGCCGGCGGCAAGCGGGGAGCACCGGGGAGCTGTTTTTT. Its translation is CASSRRQAGSTGELFF.

The table lists this clone with a count of one. The chain couples TRBV11-2 to TRBJ2-6; a possible D gene is TRBD2 (6 bases). V gave up 0 bases and J gave up 0 bases, with 6 bases separating them. This CDR3 is 16 amino acids long. The V gene's germline CDR1 is SGHAT and CDR2 FQNNGV. The CDR3 coding sequence is TGTGCCAGCAGCTTAGAGGGGGGCTCTGGGGCCAACGTCCTGACTTTC. Translated, it gives CASSLEGGSGANVLTF.

The chain links TRBV9 to TRBJ2-7; TRBD1 matches 7 bases. CDR3 size: 16 residues. Trimming cost V 7 bases and J 5 bases; bases outside gene matches: 18. CDR1 and CDR2 from the germline V gene are SGDLS and YYNGEE. For the CDR3, the DNA is TGTGCCAGCTCGGCCCTAGGGGGCGAGCTTTTGGACGAGCAGTACTTC. Protein: CASSALGGELLDEQYF.

The genes are TRBV14 and TRBJ2-5; D is possibly TRBD2 (6 bases). Germline CDR1 reads SGHDN; CDR2 reads FVKESK. The ends were cut back, 0 bases at V and 7 bases at J, with 15 bases in the middle. CDR3 length equals 15 residues. The CDR3 coding sequence is TGTGCCAGCAGCCAAGATCATTGGCAGGGAGGGACCCAGTACTTC. As protein: CASSQDHWQGGTQYF. Drawing the rest from reference TRBV14 and TRBJ2-5, the complete variable domain is EAGVTQFPSHSVIEKGQTVTLRCDPISGHDNLYWYRRVMGKEIKFLLHFVKESKQDESGMPNNRFLAERTGGTYSTLKVQPAELEDSGVYFCASSQDHWQGGTQYFGPGTRLLVL.

The chain employs TRBV11-2 and TRBJ2-6; D might be TRBD2 (6 bases). The CDR3 spans 18 residues. Between the trimmed V and J ends, which lost 5 bases and 0 bases, there was a span of 17 bases. Germline values: CDR1 SGHAT, CDR2 FQNNGV. CDR3 loop: CASSPRWSTSSGANVLTF. In nucleotides, the CDR3 is TGTGCCAGCAGCCCCCGGTGGTCGACTAGCTCTGGGGCCAACGTCCTGACTTTC.

This clone has a single count. The genes are TRBV28 and TRBJ2-7; D might be TRBD1 (5 bases). The CDR3 spans 16 residues. Trimming shortened V by 4 bases and J by 0 bases, and 16 bases separated the two germline ends. Germline CDR1 reads MDHEN; CDR2 reads SYDVKM. CDR3 residues: CASSSLWGPSSYEQYF. Written as DNA, the CDR3 is TGTGCCAGCAGTTCGCTTTGGGGCCCAAGCTCCTACGAGCAGTACTTC.

This clone was picked up one time. The rearrangement uses TRBV9 and TRBJ2-1; no firm D call. This CDR3 is built from 13 residues. V was shortened by 1 base and J by 4 bases, with 6 bases between the two germline ends. Germline loops: CDR1 SGDLS, CDR2 YYNGEE. CDR3 DNA sequence: TGTGCCAGCAGCGTACAACGGTACAATGAGCAGTTCTTC. This gives the protein CASSVQRYNEQFF.

The chain carries TRBV19 and TRBJ2-1; the D gene is possibly TRBD1 (6 bases). The V gene lost 6 bases and the J gene lost 0 bases, with 12 bases spanning the gap. The CDR3 totals 15 residues. CDR1 and CDR2 (germline): LNHDA, SQIVND (reference sequence). Here the CDR3 reads CASSQGPPSYNEQFF. The CDR3 DNA reads as TGTGCCAGTAGCCAGGGGCCACCCTCCTACAATGAGCAGTTCTTC.

V and J are TRBV2 and TRBJ1-1, with TRBD1 matching 8 bases. Germline V gene data show CDR1 as SNHLY and CDR2 as FYNNEI. V dropped 5 bases and J dropped 7; count of bases not matched to a gene: 9. This CDR3 contains 14 residues. CDR3: CASSFSGGGNEAFF. In DNA, the CDR3 is TGTGCCAGCAGTTTTTCAGGGGGCGGGAATGAAGCTTTCTTT. The full variable domain, rest sourced from reference TRBV2 and TRBJ1-1, is EPEVTQTPSHQVTQMGQEVILRCVPISNHLYFYWYRQILGQKVEFLVSFYNNEISEKSEIFDDQFSVERPDGSNFTLKIRSTKLEDSAMYFCASSFSGGGNEAFFGQGTRLTVV.

This chain uses TRBV5-1 with TRBJ1-3; D gene ambiguous. Germline V gives CDR1 SGHRS, CDR2 YFSETQ. V gave up 0 bases and J gave up 11 bases, with 12 bases separating them. The CDR3 covers 13 residues. CDR3 nucleotide sequence: TGCGCCAGCAGCTTGGACCCCTCAGATCCCATATATTTT. Translating gives CASSLDPSDPIYF.

The chain joins TRBV27 to TRBJ2-1; D is uncertain. Trimming stripped 2 bases from V and 9 bases from J, with 17 bases between. CDR3 length: 15 amino acids. Germline CDR1 reads MNHEY; CDR2 reads SMNVEV (reference sequence). Written as DNA, the CDR3 is TGTGCCAGCAGTTTACCCCGGTCTAGAAATCCTGAGCAGTTCTTC. Translation: CASSLPRSRNPEQFF.

The chain couples TRBV7-2 to TRBJ2-1; 11 bases fit TRBD2. The V gene's germline CDR1 is SGHTA and CDR2 FQGNSA. The CDR3 runs to 15 residues. Trimming at V came to 2 bases and at J to 5 bases, leaving 2 bases not matched to a gene. CDR3 coding DNA: TGTGCCAGCAGCTTATGGACTAGCGGGCACAATGAGCAGTTCTTC. Protein sequence: CASSLWTSGHNEQFF.

The rearrangement links TRBV6-5 to TRBJ1-5; D might be TRBD1 (5 bases). Trimming took 6 bases from V and 4 from J, leaving 16 bases between them. Germline CDR1 and CDR2: MNHEY and SVGAGI. The CDR3 contains 15 residues. The CDR3 spells CASSRTLRGNQPQHF. CDR3 coding DNA: TGTGCCAGCAGCCGAACCCTCCGGGGGAATCAGCCCCAGCATTTT.

The chain links TRBV18 to TRBJ2-7; TRBD2 agrees at 9 bases. V gave up 0 bases and J gave up 0 bases; unmatched junction bases: 6. The CDR3 loop spans 17 amino acids. Per the germline V gene, CDR1 is KGHSH and CDR2 is LQKENI. For the CDR3, the DNA is TGTGCCAGCTCACCACCGATGGGAGCGGGGGGCTCCTACGAGCAGTACTTC. This encodes CASSPPMGAGGSYEQYF.

The chain combines TRBV5-1 with TRBJ1-6; no clear D. CDR3 length: 16 residues. Per the germline V gene, CDR1 is SGHRS and CDR2 is YFSETQ. Trimming stripped 3 bases from V and 11 bases from J, with 21 bases between. CDR3 in DNA: TGCGCCAGCAGCTCCCGCCCAGACAATGCTCTCGCACCCCTCCACTTT. This sequence encodes CASSSRPDNALAPLHF.

In nucleotides, the CDR3 is TGTGCCAGCAGCTTGGGTCTGGGGGGGCGTACAGATACGCAGTATTTT. Protein sequence: CASSLGLGGRTDTQYF. The rearrangement uses TRBV5-4 and TRBJ2-3; perhaps TRBD2 as D (7 bases). V lost 0 bases and J lost 3, with 14 bases in between. CDR1 is SGHNT, CDR2 YYREEE, per germline (reference sequence). There are 16 residues in the CDR3.

J is TRBJ1-1 and V is TRBV28; D perhaps matches TRBD1 (6 bases). V was trimmed by 7 bases and J by 5 bases, leaving 20 bases between them. CDR3 length: 15 residues. Germline loops: CDR1 MDHEN, CDR2 SYDVKM. In DNA form, the CDR3 reads TGTGCCAGCATCCGGACAGCCCCCAGGAGGACTGAAGCTTTCTTT. Protein sequence: CASIRTAPRRTEAFF.

This chain uses TRBV30 with TRBJ1-1; D gene unclear. V dropped 4 bases and J dropped 2 bases, with 11 bases sitting between them. This CDR3 region has 13 residues. Germline V gives CDR1 GTSNPN, CDR2 SVGIG (reference sequence). CDR3 bases: TGTGCCTGGACCCCGGAGAGTAACACTGAAGCTTTCTTT. This gives the protein CAWTPESNTEAFF.

This clone has only one observation. The chain employs TRBV6-5 and TRBJ1-2; D may be TRBD1 (5 bases). The V end lost 6 bases, the J end lost 5 bases, and 13 bases lay between the germline ends. Looked up from germline, CDR1 is MNHEY and CDR2 is SVGAGI. The CDR3 extends over 13 amino acids. This CDR3 reads CASSPKTAYGYTF. CDR3 nucleotide sequence: TGTGCCAGCAGCCCCAAGACAGCTTATGGCTACACCTTC.

This clone was picked up a small number of times. This chain uses TRBV6-5 with TRBJ2-7, with D hard to call. The germline gives CDR1 MNHEY, CDR2 SVGAGI. CDR3 size: 13 residues. Trimming took off 2 bases at V and 3 bases at J, with 8 bases between the two ends. The CDR3: CASSYGRHYEQYF. The CDR3 DNA follows: TGTGCCAGCAGTTACGGTCGACACTACGAGCAGTACTTC.

This chain links TRBV11-2 with TRBJ2-3; 9 nucleotides match TRBD2. The CDR3 runs to 16 residues. Germline CDR1 reads SGHAT; CDR2 reads FQNNGV. V shed 3 bases, J shed 1 base, and the junction held 5 bases outside the gene matches. The CDR3 DNA is TGTGCCAGCAGCTTCGGCTCTAGCGGGGGCACAGATACGCAGTATTTT. Translation: CASSFGSSGGTDTQYF. Supplemented by reference TRBV11-2 and TRBJ2-3, the full variable domain reads EAGVAQSPRYKIIEKRQSVAFWCNPISGHATLYWYQQILGQGPKLLIQFQNNGVVDDSQLPKDRFSAERLKGVDSTLKIQPAKLEDSAVYLCASSFGSSGGTDTQYFGPGTRLTVL.

The gene calls are TRBV2 and TRBJ1-2; 7 bases fit TRBD1. V shed 7 bases, J shed 4 bases, and the junction held 6 bases outside the gene matches. The CDR3 length is 13 residues. The V gene's germline CDR1 is SNHLY and CDR2 FYNNEI. The DNA for the CDR3 is TGTGCCAGCAAAACAGGGGTTGGCTATGGCTACACCTTC. Its protein product is CASKTGVGYGYTF.

The CDR3 is CASSTPRQGYSAKNIQYF. CDR3 bases: TGTGCCAGTAGTACTCCCCGACAGGGTTATTCTGCCAAAAACATTCAGTACTTC. This chain joins TRBV19 and TRBJ2-4; TRBD1 agrees at 7 bases. The V and J ends lost 4 bases and 1 base, in that order; junction bases with no gene match: 13. The length of the CDR3 is 18 residues. CDR1 is LNHDA and CDR2 is SQIVND in the germline V gene (reference sequence).

The CDR3 loop reads CASSPGLVSYNEQFF. DNA of the CDR3: TGTGCCAGCTCACCAGGACTAGTCTCCTACAATGAGCAGTTCTTC. The chain recombines TRBV18 with TRBJ2-1; 7 nucleotides match TRBD2. Looked up from germline, CDR1 is KGHSH and CDR2 is LQKENI. Unmatched junction bases numbered 1, after V lost 2 bases and J lost 0 bases. The CDR3 contains 15 residues. Full variable domain (missing parts from reference TRBV18 and TRBJ2-1): NAGVMQNPRHLVRRRGQEARLRCSPMKGHSHVYWYRQLPEEGLKFMVYLQKENIIDESGMPKERFSAEFPKEGPSILRIQQVVRGDSAAYFCASSPGLVSYNEQFFGPGTRLTVL.

The J gene is TRBJ2-1, the V gene TRBV12-3 or TRBV12-4; 7 nucleotides align to TRBD2. The CDR3 has 11 residues. V gave up 6 bases and J gave up 14 bases; unmatched junction bases: 7. CDR3 residues: CASRLGLMEFF. The CDR3 nucleotides read TGTGCCAGCAGGCTGGGACTAATGGAGTTCTTC.

The chain joins TRBV30 to TRBJ1-5; D call uncertain. The germline V and J ends were trimmed by 5 bases and 3 bases, with 14 bases remaining between them. CDR3 length equals 14 residues. Germline V gene data show CDR1 as GTSNPN and CDR2 as SVGIG (reference sequence). The CDR3 here is CAWSTDTFNQPQHF. CDR3 coding DNA: TGTGCCTGGTCAACCGACACGTTCAATCAGCCCCAGCATTTT.